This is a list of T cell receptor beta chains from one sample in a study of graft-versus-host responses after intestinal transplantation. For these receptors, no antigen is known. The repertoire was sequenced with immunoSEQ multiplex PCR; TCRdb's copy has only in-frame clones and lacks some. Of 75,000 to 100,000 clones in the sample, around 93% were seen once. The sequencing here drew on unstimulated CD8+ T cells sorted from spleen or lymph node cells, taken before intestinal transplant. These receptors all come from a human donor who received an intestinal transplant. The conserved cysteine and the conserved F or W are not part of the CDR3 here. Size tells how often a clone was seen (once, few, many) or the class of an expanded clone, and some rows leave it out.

cdr3_aa: ASSATGFYEQY
clone_size: .
v_call: TRBV6-6

cdr3_aa: ASTRGATEAF
clone_size: .
v_call: TRBV19

cdr3_aa: ASSLGRRLGITDTQY
clone_size: .
v_call: TRBV13

cdr3_aa: ATSRDRGTGANVLT
clone_size: .
v_call: TRBV15

cdr3_aa: ASSDGQPHQPQH
clone_size: .
v_call: TRBV6-4

cdr3_aa: ASSSTGTVYNEQF
clone_size: .
v_call: TRBV7-9

cdr3_aa: ASSYGDQETQY
clone_size: .
v_call: TRBV28

cdr3_aa: ASSISGDGNTIY
clone_size: .
v_call: TRBV19

cdr3_aa: ASSLSQVGFTDTQY
clone_size: .
v_call: TRBV5-1

cdr3_aa: ASTSRQGINNEQF
clone_size: .
v_call: TRBV27

cdr3_aa: ASSPAGGGDTQY
clone_size: .
v_call: TRBV6-1

cdr3_aa: ASSWSSYNEQF
clone_size: .
v_call: TRBV19

cdr3_aa: ASSFSGRGALTDTQY
clone_size: few
v_call: TRBV5-4

cdr3_aa: ASSLPDQAQDYGYT
clone_size: once
v_call: TRBV7-9

cdr3_aa: ASSYLGQGAEAF
clone_size: .
v_call: TRBV6-5

cdr3_aa: ASSPTGQGLPFNQPQH
clone_size: .
v_call: TRBV27

cdr3_aa: ASSQVPGGNTEAF
clone_size: .
v_call: TRBV4-1

cdr3_aa: ASSRGGASYEQY
clone_size: .
v_call: TRBV7-6

cdr3_aa: ASSHPSGTGYGYT
clone_size: few
v_call: TRBV28

cdr3_aa: ASSPTSGGIGFDEQF
clone_size: .
v_call: TRBV18

cdr3_aa: ASSALAGYNEQF
clone_size: .
v_call: TRBV2

cdr3_aa: ASSVGHYNEQF
clone_size: .
v_call: TRBV9

cdr3_aa: ASSPRRAGGDNEQF
clone_size: .
v_call: TRBV19

cdr3_aa: ASSETREGETQY
clone_size: .
v_call: TRBV2

cdr3_aa: ASSQDTRSPAPNEQF
clone_size: .
v_call: TRBV14

cdr3_aa: ASSLVGLAGVTDTQY
clone_size: .
v_call: TRBV7-2

cdr3_aa: TSTHGYKAVSYNEQF
clone_size: once
v_call: TRBV1